This TCR beta chain was profiled in a study of T-cell memory formation after mild COVID-19. Study-level findings and limits: Contracting CD4+ clones were located mainly in CM and EM, and CD8+ clones in EMRA. Cross-reactive memory apparently joined, as some responding clones appeared in pre-infection memory.

This CDR3 contains 15 residues. Unmatched junction bases numbered 5, after V lost 2 bases and J lost 6 bases. Germline CDR1 and CDR2: SGHRS and YFSETQ. About this clonotype: Its antigen is not known.

5'RACE primed from the constant segment yielded TCR alpha and TCR beta cDNA libraries bearing sample barcodes and UMIs. From the 5' RACE reads, TCRdb called clonotypes with MiXCR, one entry per CDR3 protein. The table lists around 390,000 distinct CDR3 sequences, about 15% of them singletons. Input material: PBMCs or a T cell subset sorted from them (not recorded which). The sequence derives from a young man who had mild COVID-19 (a few samples of this study predate the infection). Cell type and time point are not known. The rearrangement uses TRBV5-1 and TRBJ2-1, with 10 bases matching TRBD1. The CDR3 here is CASSLGTGARNEQFF. CDR3 nucleotide sequence: TGCGCCAGCAGCTTAGGGACAGGGGCCCGCAATGAGCAGTTCTTC. Complete variable domain (other parts from reference TRBV5-1 and TRBJ2-1): KAGVTQTPRYLIKTRGQQVTLSCSPISGHRSVSWYQQTPGQGLQFLFEYFSETQRNKGNFPGRFSGRQFSNSRSEMNVSTLELGDSALYLCASSLGTGARNEQFFGPGTRLTVL.